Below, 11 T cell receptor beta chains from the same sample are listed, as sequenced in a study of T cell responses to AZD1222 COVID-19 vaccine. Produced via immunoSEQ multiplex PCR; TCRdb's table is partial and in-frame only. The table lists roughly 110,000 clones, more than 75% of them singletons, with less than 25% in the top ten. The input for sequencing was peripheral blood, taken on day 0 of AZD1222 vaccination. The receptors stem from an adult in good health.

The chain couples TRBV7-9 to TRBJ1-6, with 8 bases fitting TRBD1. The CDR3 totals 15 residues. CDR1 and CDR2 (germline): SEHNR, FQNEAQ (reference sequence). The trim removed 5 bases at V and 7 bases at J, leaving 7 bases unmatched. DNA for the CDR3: TGTGCCAGCAGCCGCACGGGACAGGAGAATTCACCCCTCCACTTT. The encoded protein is CASSRTGQENSPLHF.

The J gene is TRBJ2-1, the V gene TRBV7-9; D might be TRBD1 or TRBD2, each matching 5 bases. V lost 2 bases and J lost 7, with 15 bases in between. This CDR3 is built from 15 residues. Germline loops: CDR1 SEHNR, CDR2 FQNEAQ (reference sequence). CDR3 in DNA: TGTGCCAGCAGCTTACACGGGACGGCTCCTAATGAGCAGTTCTTC. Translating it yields CASSLHGTAPNEQFF.

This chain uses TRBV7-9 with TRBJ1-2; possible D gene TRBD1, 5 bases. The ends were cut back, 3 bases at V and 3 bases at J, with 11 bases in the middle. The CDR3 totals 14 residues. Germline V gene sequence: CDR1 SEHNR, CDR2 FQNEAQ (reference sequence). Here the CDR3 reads CASSFQGRDYGYTF. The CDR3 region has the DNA TGTGCCAGCAGCTTTCAGGGCCGGGACTATGGCTACACCTTC.

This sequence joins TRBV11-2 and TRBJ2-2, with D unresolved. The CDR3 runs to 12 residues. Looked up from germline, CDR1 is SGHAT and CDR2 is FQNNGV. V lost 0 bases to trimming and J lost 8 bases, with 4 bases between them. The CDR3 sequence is CASSLDVGELFF. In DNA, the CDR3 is TGTGCCAGCAGCTTAGATGTGGGGGAGCTGTTTTTT. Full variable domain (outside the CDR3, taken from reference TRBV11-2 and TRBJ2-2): EAGVAQSPRYKIIEKRQSVAFWCNPISGHATLYWYQQILGQGPKLLIQFQNNGVVDDSQLPKDRFSAERLKGVDSTLKIQPAKLEDSAVYLCASSLDVGELFFGEGSRLTVL.

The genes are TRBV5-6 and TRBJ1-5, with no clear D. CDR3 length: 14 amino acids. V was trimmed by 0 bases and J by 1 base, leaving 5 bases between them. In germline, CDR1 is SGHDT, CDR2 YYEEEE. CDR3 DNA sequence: TGTGCCAGCAGCTTGGGTATAAGCAATCAGCCCCAGCATTTT. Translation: CASSLGISNQPQHF.

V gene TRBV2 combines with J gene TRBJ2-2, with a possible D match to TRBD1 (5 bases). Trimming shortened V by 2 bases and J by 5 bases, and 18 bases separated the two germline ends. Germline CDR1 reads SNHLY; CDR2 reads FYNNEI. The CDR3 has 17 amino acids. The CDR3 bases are TGTGCCAGCAGTGAAAAGGGCGGACACCTCCAAACCGGGGAGCTGTTTTTT. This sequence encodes CASSEKGGHLQTGELFF.

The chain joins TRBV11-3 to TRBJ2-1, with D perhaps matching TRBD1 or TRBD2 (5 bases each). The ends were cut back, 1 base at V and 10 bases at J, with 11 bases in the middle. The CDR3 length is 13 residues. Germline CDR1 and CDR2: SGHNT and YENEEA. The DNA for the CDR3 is TGTGCCAGCAGCTTAGGCAGGGAGAAAGAGCAGTTCTTC. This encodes CASSLGREKEQFF.

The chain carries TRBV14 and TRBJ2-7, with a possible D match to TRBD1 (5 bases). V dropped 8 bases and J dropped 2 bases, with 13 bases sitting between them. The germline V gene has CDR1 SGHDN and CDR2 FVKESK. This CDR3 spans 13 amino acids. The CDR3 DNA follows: TGTGCCAGCCGTTCAAGGGGTACCTACGAGCAGTACTTC. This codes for CASRSRGTYEQYF.

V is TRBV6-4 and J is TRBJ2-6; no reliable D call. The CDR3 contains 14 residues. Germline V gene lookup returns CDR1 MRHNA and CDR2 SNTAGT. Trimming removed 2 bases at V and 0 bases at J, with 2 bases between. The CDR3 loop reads CASSDISGANVLTF. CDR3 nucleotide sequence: TGTGCCAGCAGTGACATCTCTGGGGCCAACGTCCTGACTTTC.

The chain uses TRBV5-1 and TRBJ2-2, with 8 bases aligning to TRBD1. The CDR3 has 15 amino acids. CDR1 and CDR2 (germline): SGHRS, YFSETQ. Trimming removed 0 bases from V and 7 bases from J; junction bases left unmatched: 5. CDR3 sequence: CASSLAQGANGELFF. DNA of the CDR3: TGCGCCAGCAGCTTGGCTCAGGGGGCTAACGGGGAGCTGTTTTTT.

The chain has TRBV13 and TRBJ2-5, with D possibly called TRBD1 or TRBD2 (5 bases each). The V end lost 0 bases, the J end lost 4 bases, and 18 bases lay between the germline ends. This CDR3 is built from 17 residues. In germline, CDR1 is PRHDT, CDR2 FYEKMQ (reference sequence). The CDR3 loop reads CASSLGPGRDGRETQYF. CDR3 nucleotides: TGTGCCAGCAGCTTAGGCCCTGGCAGGGACGGTCGAGAGACCCAGTACTTC.